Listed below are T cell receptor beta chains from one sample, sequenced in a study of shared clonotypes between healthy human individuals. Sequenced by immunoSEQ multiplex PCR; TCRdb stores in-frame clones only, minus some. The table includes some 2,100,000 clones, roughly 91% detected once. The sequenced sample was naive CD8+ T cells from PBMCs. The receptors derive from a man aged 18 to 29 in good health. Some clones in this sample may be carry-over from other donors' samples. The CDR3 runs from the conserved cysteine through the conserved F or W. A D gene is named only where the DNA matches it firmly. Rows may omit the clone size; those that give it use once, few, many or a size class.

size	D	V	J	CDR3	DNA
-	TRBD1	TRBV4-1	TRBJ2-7	CASSPGQGTYEQYF	TGCGCCAGCAGCCCGGGACAGGGGACCTACGAGCAGTACTTC
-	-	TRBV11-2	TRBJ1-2	CASSFSHSLNYGYTF	TGTGCCAGCAGCTTTAGTCACAGCCTTAACTATGGCTACACCTTC
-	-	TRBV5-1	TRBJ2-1	CASSFYSPPYNEQFF	TGCGCCAGCAGCTTTTACTCACCCCCCTACAATGAGCAGTTCTTC
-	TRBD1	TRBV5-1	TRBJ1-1	CASSLDRGLTEAFF	TGCGCCAGCAGCTTGGACAGGGGGCTCACTGAAGCTTTCTTT
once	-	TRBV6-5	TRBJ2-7	CASSPEQGSYEQYF	TGTGCCAGCAGCCCGGAACAGGGATCCTACGAGCAGTACTTC
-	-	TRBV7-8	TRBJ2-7	CASSLSAARTKLPYEQYF	TGTGCCAGCAGTTTATCGGCGGCTAGGACAAAACTACCCTACGAGCAGTACTTC
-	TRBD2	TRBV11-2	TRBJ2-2	CASSSLRSGGTGELFF	TGTGCCAGCAGCTCATTGCGGAGCGGGGGAACCGGGGAGCTGTTTTTT
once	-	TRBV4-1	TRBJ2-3	CASSQSEDSEAPELRIKEPYF	TGCGCCAGCAGCCAGAGCGAGGACTCGGAGGCACCAGAATTAAGGATCAAAGAGCCGTATTTT
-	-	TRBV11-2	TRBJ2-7	CASSSGPTTPYEQYF	TGTGCCAGCAGTTCGGGCCCCACTACGCCCTACGAGCAGTACTTC
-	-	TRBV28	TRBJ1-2	CASSSRGLRANYGYTF	TGTGCCAGCAGTTCGCGGGGCCTGCGGGCTAACTATGGCTACACCTTC
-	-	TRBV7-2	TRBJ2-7	CASSLGATYEQYF	TGTGCCAGCAGCTTAGGTGCAACCTACGAGCAGTACTTC
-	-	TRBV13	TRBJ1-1	CASSPGGQEVNTEAFF	TGTGCCAGCAGCCCGGGGGGCCAGGAGGTGAACACTGAAGCTTTCTTT
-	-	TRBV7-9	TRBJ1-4	CASSFPLGGQDEKLFF	TGTGCCAGCAGCTTCCCCTTGGGGGGCCAGGATGAAAAACTGTTTTTT
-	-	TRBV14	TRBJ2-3	CASSLNSRGDTQYF	TGTGCCAGCAGTCTAAACTCCCGGGGAGATACGCAGTATTTT
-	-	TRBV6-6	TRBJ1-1	CASSSTTELNTEAFF	TGTGCCAGCAGTTCAACGACAGAGCTGAACACTGAAGCTTTCTTT
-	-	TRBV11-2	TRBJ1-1	CASSLVWVGRNTEAFF	TGTGCCAGCAGCTTAGTTTGGGTCGGGAGGAACACTGAAGCTTTCTTT
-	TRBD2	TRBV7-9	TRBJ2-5	CASSPTSGRGWEQYF	TGTGCCAGCAGCCCTACTAGCGGGAGGGGATGGGAGCAGTACTTC
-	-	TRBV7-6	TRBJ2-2	CASSLTVGRVQPGELFF	TGTGCCAGCAGCTTGACCGTAGGCAGGGTGCAACCCGGGGAGCTGTTTTTT
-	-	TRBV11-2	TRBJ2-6	CASSLPVGAGANVLTF	TGTGCCAGCAGCCTACCTGTAGGGGCCGGGGCCAACGTCCTGACTTTC
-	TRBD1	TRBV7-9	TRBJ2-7	CASSKPGQTYEQYF	TGTGCCAGCAGCAAACCGGGACAGACCTACGAGCAGTACTTC
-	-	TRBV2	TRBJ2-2	CASRFTGERVDTGELFF	TGTGCCAGCAGGTTTACAGGAGAAAGGGTGGACACCGGGGAGCTGTTTTTT
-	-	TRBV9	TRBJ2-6	CASSVAWGHPPSGDSGANVLTF	TGTGCCAGCAGCGTAGCTTGGGGACACCCTCCTTCGGGTGACTCTGGGGCCAACGTCCTGACTTTC
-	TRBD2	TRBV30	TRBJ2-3	CAWSAGLAGGPRDTQYF	TGTGCCTGGAGTGCGGGACTAGCGGGAGGGCCCCGAGATACGCAGTATTTT
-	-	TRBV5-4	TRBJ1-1	CASSLTGAEAFF	TGTGCCAGCAGCTTGACAGGTGCTGAAGCTTTCTTT
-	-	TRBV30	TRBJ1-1	CAWSVVSPEAFF	TGTGCCTGGAGTGTGGTGTCCCCTGAAGCTTTCTTT
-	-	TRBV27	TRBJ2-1	CASSRMPANEQFF	TGTGCCAGCAGTCGGATGCCCGCCAATGAGCAGTTCTTC
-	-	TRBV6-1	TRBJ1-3	CASSEGTATYSGNTIYF	TGTGCCAGCAGTGAAGGGACAGCTACTTACTCTGGAAACACCATATATTTT
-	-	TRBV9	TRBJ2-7	CASTPPGRYWEQYF	TGTGCCAGCACCCCCCCGGGTCGGTATTGGGAGCAGTACTTC
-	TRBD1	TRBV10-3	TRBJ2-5	CAISHDRGWGETQYF	TGTGCCATCAGTCACGACAGGGGCTGGGGAGAGACCCAGTACTTC
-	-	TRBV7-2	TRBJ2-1	CASSLGVSGSYNEQFF	TGTGCCAGCAGCTTAGGCGTGTCAGGTTCCTACAATGAGCAGTTCTTC
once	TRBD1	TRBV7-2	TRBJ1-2	CASSLRDRSNYGYTF	TGTGCCAGCAGCTTGCGGGACAGGAGCAACTATGGCTACACCTTC
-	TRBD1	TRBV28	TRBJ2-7	CASSLFPRGSYEQYF	TGTGCCAGCAGTTTATTCCCCAGGGGGTCCTACGAGCAGTACTTC
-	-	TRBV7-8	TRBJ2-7	CASSQDHGNYEQYF	TGTGCCAGCAGCCAAGACCATGGGAACTACGAGCAGTACTTC
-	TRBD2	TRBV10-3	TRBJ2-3	CAISPLAGETGDTQYF	TGTGCCATCAGCCCTTTAGCGGGAGAGACGGGAGATACGCAGTATTTT
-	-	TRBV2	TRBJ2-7	CASSNRDKLWEQYF	TGTGCCAGCAGTAACCGGGACAAATTGTGGGAGCAGTACTTC
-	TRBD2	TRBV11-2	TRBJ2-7	CASSLGASGRQYEQYF	TGTGCCAGCAGCTTAGGCGCTAGCGGGAGGCAATACGAGCAGTACTTC
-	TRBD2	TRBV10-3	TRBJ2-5	CATTASGSGKTQYF	TGTGCCACCACTGCTAGCGGGAGTGGAAAGACCCAGTACTTC
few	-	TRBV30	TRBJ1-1	CAWSYGPEEAFF	TGTGCCTGGAGTTACGGGCCCGAGGAAGCTTTCTTT
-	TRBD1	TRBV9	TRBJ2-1	CASSVAVSGGMDEQFF	TGTGCCAGCAGCGTAGCTGTGTCAGGGGGCATGGATGAGCAGTTCTTC
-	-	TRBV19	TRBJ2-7	CASSIIPVGLYEQYF	TGTGCCAGTAGTATAATCCCCGTGGGACTCTACGAGCAGTACTTC
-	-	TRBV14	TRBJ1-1	CASSPGIGRTLRGTEAFF	TGTGCCAGCAGCCCTGGCATAGGGCGAACTTTAAGGGGGACTGAAGCTTTCTTT
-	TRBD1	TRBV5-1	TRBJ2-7	CASSSGQGYEQYF	TGCGCCAGCAGCTCCGGACAGGGCTACGAGCAGTACTTC
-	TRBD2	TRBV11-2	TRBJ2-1	CASSLGRGLGLYNEQFF	TGTGCCAGCAGCTTAGGGAGGGGACTAGGACTCTACAATGAGCAGTTCTTC
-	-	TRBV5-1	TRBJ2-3	CASSLIWRTGTDTQYF	TGCGCCAGCAGCTTGATTTGGCGGACGGGCACAGATACGCAGTATTTT
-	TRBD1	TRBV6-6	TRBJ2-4	CASSPTGDRKNIQYF	TGTGCCAGCAGTCCCACCGGGGACAGAAAAAACATTCAGTACTTC
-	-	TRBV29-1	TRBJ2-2	CSVEATGTNTGELFF	TGCAGCGTTGAAGCCACAGGTACGAACACCGGGGAGCTGTTTTTT
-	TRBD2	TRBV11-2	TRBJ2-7	CASKATSLYEQYF	TGTGCCAGCAAGGCGACTAGCCTCTACGAGCAGTACTTC
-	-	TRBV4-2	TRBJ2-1	CASSPTSSYNEQFF	TGTGCCAGCAGCCCCACGAGCTCCTACAATGAGCAGTTCTTC
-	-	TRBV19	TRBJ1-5	CASSMVRDVLGPQHF	TGTGCCAGTAGTATGGTGAGGGACGTGTTAGGACCCCAGCATTTT
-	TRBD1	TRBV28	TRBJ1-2	CASRPTGTGGSGYTF	TGTGCCAGCAGACCCACCGGGACAGGGGGCTCTGGCTACACCTTC
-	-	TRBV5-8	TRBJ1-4	CASSLRGALREKLFF	TGTGCCAGCAGCCTACGGGGGGCGCTTCGTGAAAAACTGTTTTTT
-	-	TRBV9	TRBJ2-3	CASSARPRASRDTQYF	TGTGCCAGCAGCGCCCGCCCTCGAGCGAGTAGGGATACGCAGTATTTT
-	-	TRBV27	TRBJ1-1	CASSPILPGAEAFF	TGTGCCAGCAGTCCAATACTACCGGGGGCTGAAGCTTTCTTT
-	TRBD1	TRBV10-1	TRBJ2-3	CASSDTDRVTDTQYF	TGCGCCAGCAGTGATACGGACAGGGTCACAGATACGCAGTATTTT
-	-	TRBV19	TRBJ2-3	CASNPRGASTDTQYF	TGTGCCAGTAATCCTCGGGGAGCTAGCACAGATACGCAGTATTTT
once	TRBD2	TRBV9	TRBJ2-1	CASSAFALAGRRGEQFF	TGTGCCAGCAGCGCCTTCGCACTAGCGGGGCGACGGGGTGAGCAGTTCTTC
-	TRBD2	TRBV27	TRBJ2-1	CASSQSGGLGEQFF	TGTGCCAGCAGCCAATCCGGGGGGTTGGGTGAGCAGTTCTTC
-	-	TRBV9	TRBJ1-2	CASSVGPLGGYGYTF	TGTGCCAGCAGCGTAGGTCCCCTTGGGGGGTATGGCTACACCTTC